The sequence of this T cell receptor (beta chain) was determined in a study of human CD8 memory T cell subsets. Making the TCR beta libraries relied on UMI-labeled 5' RACE. TCRdb processed the 5' RACE reads anew with MiXCR; each CDR3 protein has one entry. This table holds thousands of distinct CDR3 sequences, around 4% found once. This clonotype was found many times. This CDR3 contains 14 residues. V was shortened by 4 bases and J by 8 bases, with 17 bases between the two germline ends. CDR1 and CDR2 (germline): SNHLY, FYNNEI. The sample comprised CD8+ T cells from PBMCs. The chain is built from TRBV2 and TRBJ1-2; D unclear. This clonotype originated in a human donor in good health. The CDR3 region has the DNA TGTGCCAGCAGTGCCTTTCGGCCGAGCGGAGGCTACACCTTC. It yields the protein CASSAFRPSGGYTF.